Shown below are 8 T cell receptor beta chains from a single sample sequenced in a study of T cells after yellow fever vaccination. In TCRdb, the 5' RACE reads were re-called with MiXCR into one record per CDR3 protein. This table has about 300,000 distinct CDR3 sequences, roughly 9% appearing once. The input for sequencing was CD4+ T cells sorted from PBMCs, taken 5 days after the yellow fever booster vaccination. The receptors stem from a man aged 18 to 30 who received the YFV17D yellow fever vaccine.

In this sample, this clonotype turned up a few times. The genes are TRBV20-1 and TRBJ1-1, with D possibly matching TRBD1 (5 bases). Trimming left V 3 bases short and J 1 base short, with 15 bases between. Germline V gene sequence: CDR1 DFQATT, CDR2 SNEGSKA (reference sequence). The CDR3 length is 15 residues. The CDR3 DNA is TGCAGTGCTAGTAAGCAGGGTGGGTGGAACACTGAAGCTTTCTTT. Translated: CSASKQGGWNTEAFF.

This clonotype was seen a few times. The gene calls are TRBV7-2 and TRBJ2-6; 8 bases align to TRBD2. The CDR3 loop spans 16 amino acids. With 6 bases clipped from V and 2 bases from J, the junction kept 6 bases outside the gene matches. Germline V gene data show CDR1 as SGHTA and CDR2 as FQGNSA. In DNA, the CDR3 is TGTGCCAGCAGACCACGGGGGGGAGCTGGGGCCAACGTCCTGACTTTC. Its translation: CASRPRGGAGANVLTF.

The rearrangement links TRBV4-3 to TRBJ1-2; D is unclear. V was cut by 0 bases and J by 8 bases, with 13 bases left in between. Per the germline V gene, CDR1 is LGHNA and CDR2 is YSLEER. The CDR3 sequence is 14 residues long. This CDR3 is CASSQEIGLSGYTF. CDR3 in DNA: TGCGCCAGCAGCCAAGAGATAGGACTCTCCGGCTACACCTTC.

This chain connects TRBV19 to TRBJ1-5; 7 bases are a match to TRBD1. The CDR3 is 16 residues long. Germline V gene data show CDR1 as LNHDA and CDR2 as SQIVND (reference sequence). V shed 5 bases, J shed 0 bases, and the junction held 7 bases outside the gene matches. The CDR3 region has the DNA TGTGCCAGTAGTCCTACAGGGGCCTATAGCAATCAGCCCCAGCATTTT. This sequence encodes CASSPTGAYSNQPQHF.

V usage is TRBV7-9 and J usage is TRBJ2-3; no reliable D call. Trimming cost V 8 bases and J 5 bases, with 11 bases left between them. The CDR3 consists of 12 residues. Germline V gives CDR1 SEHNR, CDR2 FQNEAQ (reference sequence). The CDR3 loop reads CASFSDGDTQYF. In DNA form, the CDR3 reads TGTGCCAGCTTCAGCGATGGAGATACGCAGTATTTT. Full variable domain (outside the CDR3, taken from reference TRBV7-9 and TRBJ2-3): DTGVSQNPRHKITKRGQNVTFRCDPISEHNRLYWYRQTLGQGPEFLTYFQNEAQLEKSRLLSDRFSAERPKGSFSTLEIQRTEQGDSAMYLCASFSDGDTQYFGPGTRLTVL.

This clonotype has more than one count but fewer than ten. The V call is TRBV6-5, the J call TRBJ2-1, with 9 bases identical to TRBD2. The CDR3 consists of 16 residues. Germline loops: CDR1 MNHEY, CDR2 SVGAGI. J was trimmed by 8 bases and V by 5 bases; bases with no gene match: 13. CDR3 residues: CASSRLGGGGAYEQFF. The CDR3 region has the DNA TGTGCCAGCAGTCGTTTAGGAGGCGGGGGGGCTTATGAGCAGTTCTTC.

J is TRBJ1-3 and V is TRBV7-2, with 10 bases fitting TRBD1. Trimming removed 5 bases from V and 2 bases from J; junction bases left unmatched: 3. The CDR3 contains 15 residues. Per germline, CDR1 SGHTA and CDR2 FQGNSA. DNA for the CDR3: TGTGCCAGCAGCGTTGGGACAGGGGCTGGAAACACCATATATTTT. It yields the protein CASSVGTGAGNTIYF.

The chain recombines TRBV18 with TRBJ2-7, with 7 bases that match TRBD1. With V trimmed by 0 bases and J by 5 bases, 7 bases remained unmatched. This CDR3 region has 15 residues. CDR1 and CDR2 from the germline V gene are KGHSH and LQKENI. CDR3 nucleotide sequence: TGTGCCAGCTCACCACCCCTACAGGGGACGGACGAGCAGTACTTC. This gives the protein CASSPPLQGTDEQYF. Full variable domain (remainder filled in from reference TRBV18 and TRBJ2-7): NAGVMQNPRHLVRRRGQEARLRCSPMKGHSHVYWYRQLPEEGLKFMVYLQKENIIDESGMPKERFSAEFPKEGPSILRIQQVVRGDSAAYFCASSPPLQGTDEQYFGPGTRLTVT.